Presented here are 32 T cell receptor beta chains from one specimen sequenced in a study of graft-versus-host responses after intestinal transplantation. Some clones are missing from TCRdb's copy, which holds only in-frame ones; the method was immunoSEQ multiplex PCR. The profile shows about 25,000 clones, over 35% of them singletons. This specimen was alloreactive CD4+ T cells from a mixed lymphocyte reaction culture, taken before intestinal transplant. Subset of the sample: CFSE-low proliferating T cells sorted from approximately 6-day pre-transplant mixed lymphocyte reaction (GvH or HvG direction). These receptors all come from a human patient who received an intestinal transplant.

This chain links TRBV5-6 with TRBJ2-1; 9 positions match TRBD2. The CDR3 is 15 amino acids. V dropped 0 bases and J dropped 4; count of bases not matched to a gene: 2. Germline loops: CDR1 SGHDT, CDR2 YYEEEE. The CDR3 DNA follows: TGTGCCAGCAGCTTGGGAGCGGGGGGATACAATGAGCAGTTCTTC. Its protein product is CASSLGAGGYNEQFF.

This clone was seen a handful of times. This rearrangement joins TRBV27 to TRBJ2-5, with 8 bases aligning to TRBD1. The CDR3 loop spans 14 amino acids. The junction had 10 bases not matched to a gene; V was cut back by 9 bases and J by 4 bases. The germline gives CDR1 MNHEY, CDR2 SMNVEV (reference sequence). The CDR3 bases are TGTGCCAGTTCCCGGACAGGGTTACGAGAGACCCAGTACTTC. It is translated as CASSRTGLRETQYF.

This chain joins TRBV7-9 and TRBJ2-3; possibly TRBD1 for D (6 bases). CDR1 is SEHNR, CDR2 FQNEAQ, per germline (reference sequence). The CDR3 consists of 16 residues. The germline V and J ends were trimmed by 0 bases and 4 bases, with 14 bases remaining between them. The CDR3 spells CASSLARIEGADTQYF. The CDR3, as DNA: TGTGCCAGCAGCTTAGCCCGGATAGAGGGGGCAGATACGCAGTATTTT.

This clone appeared a few times. This chain's CDR3 is CASSQGLTSTDTQYF. CDR3 nucleotides: TGCGCCAGCAGCCAAGGACTAACTAGCACAGATACGCAGTATTTT. The genes are TRBV5-1 and TRBJ2-3; maybe TRBD2 (6 bases). The CDR3 extends over 15 amino acids. Germline V lookup: CDR1 SGHRS, CDR2 YFSETQ. Deletions cut 4 bases from V and 0 bases from J, with 12 bases between. Combining the CDR3 with reference TRBV5-1 and TRBJ2-3 gives the whole variable domain KAGVTQTPRYLIKTRGQQVTLSCSPISGHRSVSWYQQTPGQGLQFLFEYFSETQRNKGNFPGRFSGRQFSNSRSEMNVSTLELGDSALYLCASSQGLTSTDTQYFGPGTRLTVL.

V is TRBV2 and J is TRBJ1-6; D might be TRBD1 (5 bases). The length of the CDR3 is 16 residues. The germline gives CDR1 SNHLY, CDR2 FYNNEI. V dropped 4 bases and J dropped 7 bases, with 17 bases sitting between them. CDR3 in amino acids: CASSGPNGAANSPLHF. The CDR3, as DNA: TGTGCCAGCAGTGGCCCCAATGGGGCGGCAAATTCACCCCTCCACTTT. The whole variable domain, filled in from reference TRBV2 and TRBJ1-6, reads EPEVTQTPSHQVTQMGQEVILRCVPISNHLYFYWYRQILGQKVEFLVSFYNNEISEKSEIFDDQFSVERPDGSNFTLKIRSTKLEDSAMYFCASSGPNGAANSPLHFGNGTRLTVT.

This clone was seen more than once but under ten times. The V call is TRBV19, the J call TRBJ2-1, with TRBD2 identical over 8 bases. Per the germline V gene, CDR1 is LNHDA and CDR2 is SQIVND (reference sequence). J was trimmed by 10 bases and V by 10 bases; bases with no gene match: 12. There are 13 residues in the CDR3. The CDR3 DNA sequence: TGTGCCACTGGAGCGGGAGTCGTAGGGGAGCAGTTCTTC. This encodes CATGAGVVGEQFF.

The chain is built from TRBV30 and TRBJ2-5; 7 nucleotides match TRBD2. Germline values: CDR1 GTSNPN, CDR2 SVGIG (reference sequence). This CDR3 is 12 amino acids long. V lost 4 bases and J lost 2; bases outside the gene matches: 1. The CDR3 sequence is CAWNSGQETQYF. The DNA of the CDR3 is TGTGCCTGGAATAGCGGGCAAGAGACCCAGTACTTC.

This clone came up a few times. The rearrangement uses TRBV6-6 and TRBJ2-7, with 9 bases fitting TRBD1. The CDR3 sequence is 14 residues long. Germline V lookup: CDR1 MNHNY, CDR2 SVGAGI (reference sequence). V dropped 4 bases and J dropped 3; count of bases not matched to a gene: 4. CDR3 DNA: TGTGCCAGCAGTTTCGGGACAGGGCTCTACGAGCAGTACTTC. As protein: CASSFGTGLYEQYF.

The chain carries TRBV5-1 and TRBJ2-1, with TRBD1 identical over 9 bases. Germline CDR1 and CDR2: SGHRS and YFSETQ. This CDR3 has 13 amino acids. J lost 6 bases, V lost 7 bases, and 5 bases had no gene match. Here the CDR3 DNA reads TGCGCCAGCTACAGGGGACAGGGCAATGAGCAGTTCTTC. Translation: CASYRGQGNEQFF.

This chain links TRBV5-3 with TRBJ1-1; 7 bases map to TRBD1. TRBV5-3 is assigned to the ORF class and has an uncertain function. The CDR3 totals 20 residues. J lost 0 bases, V lost 1 base, and 18 bases had no gene match. CDR3 protein: CARSLMGQGGGLPLNTEAFF. In DNA form, the CDR3 reads TGTGCCAGAAGCTTGATGGGGCAAGGAGGGGGCCTGCCCCTGAACACTGAAGCTTTCTTT.

This clone turned up a few times. J is TRBJ2-7 and V is TRBV12-5, with a possible D match to TRBD2 (5 bases). Germline loops: CDR1 LGHNT, CDR2 FRNRAP. Trimming took 1 base from V and 4 from J, leaving 20 bases between them. The CDR3 covers 17 residues. CDR3 sequence reads: CASGLEYIQRWDYEQYF. In DNA form, the CDR3 reads TGTGCTAGTGGTTTGGAATATATCCAGCGGTGGGATTACGAGCAGTACTTC. The entire variable domain, with the rest obtained from reference TRBV12-5 and TRBJ2-7, is as follows: DARVTQTPRHKVTEMGQEVTMRCQPILGHNTVFWYRQTMMQGLELLAYFRNRAPLDDSGMPKDRFSAEMPDATLATLKIQPSEPRDSAVYFCASGLEYIQRWDYEQYFGPGTRLTVT.

The chain joins TRBV6-4 to TRBJ2-2; D is perhaps TRBD1 (5 bases). The CDR3 totals 14 residues. Looked up from germline, CDR1 is MRHNA and CDR2 is SNTAGT. V lost 0 bases and J 4 bases, leaving 6 bases between the germline ends. CDR3 in amino acids: CASSDSQGTGELFF. For the CDR3, the DNA is TGTGCCAGCAGTGACTCTCAGGGCACCGGGGAGCTGTTTTTT.

The gene calls are TRBV7-2 and TRBJ1-4; maybe TRBD1 (6 bases). The CDR3 is made up of 13 amino acids. Germline CDR1 SGHTA, CDR2 FQGNSA. V lost 1 base to trimming and J lost 8 bases, with 8 bases between them. The CDR3 nucleotides are TGTGCCAGCAGCTTAGACAGGGACGAAAAACTGTTTTTT. Its protein is CASSLDRDEKLFF.

The J gene is TRBJ2-1, the V gene TRBV4-2, with D tentatively TRBD2 (5 bases). CDR3 length equals 15 residues. CDR1 LGHNA and CDR2 YNFKEQ come from the germline V gene. V was clipped by 3 bases and J by 0 bases, with 9 bases between them. CDR3 in DNA: TGTGCCAGCAGCCAGGACTGGACCTCCTACAATGAGCAGTTCTTC. It specifies CASSQDWTSYNEQFF.

This rearrangement joins TRBV19 to TRBJ2-5, with D maybe TRBD1 (5 bases). The germline gives CDR1 LNHDA, CDR2 SQIVND (reference sequence). With 5 bases removed from V and 7 bases from J, the gap between germline ends came to 14 bases. The CDR3 has 13 amino acids. The chain's CDR3 is CASSPIGVGTQYF. The CDR3 DNA is TGTGCCAGTAGTCCTATAGGGGTGGGGACCCAGTACTTC.

This clone is categorized as medium-sized. The chain couples TRBV6-6 to TRBJ1-1; the D gene is possibly TRBD1 (5 bases). Trimming stripped 2 bases from V and 2 bases from J, with 12 bases between. This CDR3 is built from 15 residues. Germline assignment: CDR1 MNHNY and CDR2 SVGAGI (reference sequence). CDR3 nucleotides: TGTGCCAGCAGTTACGGGGTAGGGGCTAACACTGAAGCTTTCTTT. This codes for CASSYGVGANTEAFF.

V and J are TRBV6-1 and TRBJ2-7, with unresolved D. V was cut by 5 bases and J by 0 bases, with 14 bases left in between. Germline values: CDR1 MNHNS, CDR2 SASEGT. This CDR3 region has 15 residues. The CDR3 nucleotides read TGTGCCAGCAGTCCAAGCCCGGGTTTCTCCTACGAGCAGTACTTC. This sequence encodes CASSPSPGFSYEQYF.

The gene calls are TRBV4-3 and TRBJ2-3, with D hard to call. This CDR3 spans 13 amino acids. Germline V gene lookup returns CDR1 LGHNA and CDR2 YSLEER. The V end lost 1 base, the J end lost 1 base, and 3 bases lay between the germline ends. The CDR3 bases are TGCGCCAGCAGCCAAGCTGGCACAGATACGCAGTATTTT. It translates to CASSQAGTDTQYF.

The chain carries TRBV6-7 and TRBJ2-1; no clear D gene. TRBV6-7 is treated as an ORF (open reading frame) with a function not yet certain. V was shortened by 2 bases and J by 0 bases, with 11 bases between the two germline ends. The CDR3 extends over 16 amino acids. In DNA form, the CDR3 reads TGTGCCAGCAGTTACCTGAGCTCTAGCTCCTACAATGAGCAGTTCTTC. Residues: CASSYLSSSSYNEQFF.

V gene TRBV10-3 combines with J gene TRBJ2-7; 7 nucleotides match TRBD2. Unmatched junction bases numbered 7, after V lost 4 bases and J lost 4 bases. Germline CDR1 is ENHRY and CDR2 is SYGVKD. The CDR3 spans 14 residues. The CDR3 loop reads CAISVRGGSYEQYF. The DNA of the CDR3 is TGTGCCATCAGTGTACGCGGGGGTTCATACGAGCAGTACTTC.

This clone was seen only a few times. This chain joins TRBV6-5 and TRBJ1-5, with D unresolved. This CDR3 has 14 residues. The V end was cut by 2 bases, the J end by 1 base, with 6 bases between. The germline V gene encodes CDR1 MNHEY and CDR2 SVGAGI. This chain's CDR3 is CASSYAQSNQPQHF. The CDR3 nucleotides read TGTGCCAGCAGTTACGCACAGAGCAATCAGCCCCAGCATTTT.

The rearrangement uses TRBV20-1 and TRBJ2-1; the D is unclear. Germline assignment: CDR1 DFQATT and CDR2 SNEGSKA (reference sequence). V lost 3 bases and J lost 6, with 6 bases in between. The CDR3 sequence is 11 residues long. The chain's CDR3 is CSASSSNEQFF. Here the CDR3 DNA reads TGCAGTGCTAGTAGCTCCAATGAGCAGTTCTTC.

The rearrangement uses TRBV4-3 and TRBJ1-6; no definite D call. Trimming took 1 base from V and 8 from J, leaving 15 bases between them. CDR1 and CDR2 (germline): LGHNA, YSLEER. The CDR3 is 16 residues long. CDR3 bases: TGCGCCAGCAGCCAAGGATTGGGCTTAAGGCATTCACCCCTCCACTTT. It translates to CASSQGLGLRHSPLHF.

This clone was found a few times. This chain uses TRBV25-1 with TRBJ1-1, with 9 bases lining up with TRBD1. CDR1 is MGHDK, CDR2 SYGVNS, per germline. Trimming removed 6 bases from V and 4 bases from J; junction bases left unmatched: 6. There are 14 residues in the CDR3. CDR3 amino acids: CASSRDRDSTEAFF. The DNA of the CDR3 is TGTGCCAGCAGCCGGGACAGGGACTCCACTGAAGCTTTCTTT.

The chain has TRBV25-1 and TRBJ2-2; TRBD1 might be the D (6 bases). The CDR3 contains 14 residues. Germline CDR1 and CDR2: MGHDK and SYGVNS. Trimming removed 6 bases from V and 5 bases from J, with 13 bases in between. The DNA of the CDR3 is TGTGCCAGCAGATCACAGGGACGGACCGGGGAGCTGTTTTTT. Translation gives CASRSQGRTGELFF.

In this sample, this clone turned up a few times. The chain joins TRBV6-5 to TRBJ1-1, with D uncertain. V shed 2 bases and J shed 1 base, with 8 bases lying between them. CDR3 length equals 14 residues. Germline V gives CDR1 MNHEY, CDR2 SVGAGI. The DNA for the CDR3 is TGTGCCAGCAGTTACAATGGGCCGAACACTGAAGCTTTCTTT. Translation gives CASSYNGPNTEAFF.

The CDR3: CATGAQEQPQHF. DNA for the CDR3: TGTGCCACGGGAGCCCAGGAGCAGCCCCAGCATTTT. This sequence joins TRBV10-3 and TRBJ1-5; D is unclear. This CDR3 has 12 residues. V was trimmed by 10 bases and J by 7 bases, leaving 14 bases between them. Germline V gene data show CDR1 as ENHRY and CDR2 as SYGVKD.

V gene TRBV6-6 combines with J gene TRBJ2-7; 7 positions agree with TRBD2. The V segment lost 7 bases and the J segment 6 bases; nucleotides outside the gene matches: 9. The germline V gene encodes CDR1 MNHNY and CDR2 SVGAGI (reference sequence). This CDR3 is built from 13 residues. CDR3 DNA: TGTGCCAGCAATCCCGGACTAGTTAGCGAGCAGTACTTC. Protein product: CASNPGLVSEQYF.

This clone is medium-sized (0.01 to 0.1%) within its sample. The gene calls are TRBV6-5 and TRBJ2-7; tentative D call: TRBD2 (5 bases). V was clipped by 5 bases and J by 0 bases, with 5 bases between them. The CDR3 covers 12 residues. Germline CDR1 MNHEY, CDR2 SVGAGI. The CDR3 protein is CASSRDSYEQYF. Written as DNA, the CDR3 is TGTGCCAGCAGTCGGGACTCCTACGAGCAGTACTTC.

This rearrangement joins TRBV7-7 to TRBJ2-1; D is perhaps TRBD1 (6 bases). The CDR3 has 15 amino acids. Germline values: CDR1 SSHAT, CDR2 FNYEAQ (reference sequence). Between the trimmed V and J ends, which lost 1 base and 2 bases, there was a span of 9 bases. The CDR3 DNA reads TGTGCCAGCAGCTTAGACCAGGGGCCCTACAATGAGCAGTTCTTC. Translated, it gives CASSLDQGPYNEQFF.

This clone was recorded a few times. This CDR3 is CASSYWTGGDYGYTF. The CDR3 bases are TGTGCCAGCAGTTATTGGACAGGAGGGGACTATGGCTACACCTTC. This chain links TRBV6-5 with TRBJ1-2; 7 bases are shared with TRBD1. In germline, CDR1 is MNHEY, CDR2 SVGAGI. The J segment lost 3 bases and the V segment lost 3 bases, leaving 7 bases of the junction unmatched. The CDR3 contains 15 residues.

This clone was recorded many times. This rearrangement joins TRBV7-9 to TRBJ2-1, with TRBD1 identical over 7 bases. The germline CDR1 and CDR2 sequences are SEHNR and FQNEAQ (reference sequence). J was trimmed by 7 bases and V by 3 bases; bases with no gene match: 9. The CDR3 covers 15 residues. This CDR3 reads CASSLYGTQGNEQFF. CDR3 nucleotides: TGTGCCAGCAGCTTGTACGGGACACAGGGGAATGAGCAGTTCTTC. The whole variable domain, remainder taken from reference TRBV7-9 and TRBJ2-1, is DTGVSQNPRHKITKRGQNVTFRCDPISEHNRLYWYRQTLGQGPEFLTYFQNEAQLEKSRLLSDRFSAERPKGSFSTLEIQRTEQGDSAMYLCASSLYGTQGNEQFFGPGTRLTVL.